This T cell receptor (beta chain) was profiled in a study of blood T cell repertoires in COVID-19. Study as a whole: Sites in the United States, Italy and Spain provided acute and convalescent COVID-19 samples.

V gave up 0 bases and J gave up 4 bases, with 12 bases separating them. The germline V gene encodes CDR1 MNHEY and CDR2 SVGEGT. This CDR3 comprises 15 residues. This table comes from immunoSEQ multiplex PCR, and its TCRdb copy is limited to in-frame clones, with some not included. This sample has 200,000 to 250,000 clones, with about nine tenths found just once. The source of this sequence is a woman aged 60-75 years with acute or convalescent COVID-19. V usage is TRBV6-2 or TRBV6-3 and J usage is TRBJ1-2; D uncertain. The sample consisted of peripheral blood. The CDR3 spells CASSYSATELYGYTF. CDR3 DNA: TGTGCCAGCAGTTACTCGGCGACGGAGCTCTATGGCTACACCTTC.